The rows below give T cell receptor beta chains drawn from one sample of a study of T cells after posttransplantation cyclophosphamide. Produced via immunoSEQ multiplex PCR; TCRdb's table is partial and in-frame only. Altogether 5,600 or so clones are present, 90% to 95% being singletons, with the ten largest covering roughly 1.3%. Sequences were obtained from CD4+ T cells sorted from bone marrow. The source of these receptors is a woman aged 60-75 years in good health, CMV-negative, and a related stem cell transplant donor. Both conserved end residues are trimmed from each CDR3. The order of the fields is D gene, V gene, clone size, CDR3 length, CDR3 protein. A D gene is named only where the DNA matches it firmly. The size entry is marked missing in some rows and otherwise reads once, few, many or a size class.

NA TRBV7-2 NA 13 ASSLAGHFNNEQF
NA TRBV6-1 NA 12 ASRGQVNTGELF
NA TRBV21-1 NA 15 ASSSLLRGGARNEQF
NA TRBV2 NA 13 ASSEQAGGNQPQH
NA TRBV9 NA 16 ASSVVRQGGFDTGELF
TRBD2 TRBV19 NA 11 ASSPAGVYEQY
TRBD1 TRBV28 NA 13 ASSPPVGDRDRYT
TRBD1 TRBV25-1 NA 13 ASSARQGRTDTQY
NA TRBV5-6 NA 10 ASTLGQEKLF
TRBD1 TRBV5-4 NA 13 ASSPGAGTAYGYT
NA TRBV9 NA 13 ASSVRGSSSYEQY
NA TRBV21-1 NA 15 ASSKKRCTNGTDTQY
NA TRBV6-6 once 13 ASRQGTGGSYEQY
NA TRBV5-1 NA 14 ASSLGPPVTTDTQY
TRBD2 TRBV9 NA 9 ASGEGGELF
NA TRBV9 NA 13 ASSVVVGRGTEAF
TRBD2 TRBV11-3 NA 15 ASSQTSGGTSTDTQY
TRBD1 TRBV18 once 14 ASSSQGATSTGELF
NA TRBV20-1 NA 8 SGGVETQY
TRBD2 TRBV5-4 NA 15 ASSPGLAGATYNEQF
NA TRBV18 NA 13 ASSPLGGVTGELF
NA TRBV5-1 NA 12 ASSPGGHPSEQF
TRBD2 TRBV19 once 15 ASSIVSLAGGTDTQY
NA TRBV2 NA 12 ASSEAPGTGELF
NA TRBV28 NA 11 ASSSYNDQPQH
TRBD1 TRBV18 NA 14 ASSPGTGAQVGELF
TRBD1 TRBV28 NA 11 ASRGTGNQPQH
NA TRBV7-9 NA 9 PRGAGQPQH
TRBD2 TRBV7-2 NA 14 ASSTRLSGGTDTQY
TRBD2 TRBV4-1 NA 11 ASSQILAGQQF
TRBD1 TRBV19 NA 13 ASSIRAGGIDTQY
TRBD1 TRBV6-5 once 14 ASSYGGQSFNSPLH
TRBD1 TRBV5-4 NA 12 ASSPGGWVYGYT
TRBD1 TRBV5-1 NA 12 ASSLDRGNSPLH
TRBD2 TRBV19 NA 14 ASRSGVAGDTDTQY
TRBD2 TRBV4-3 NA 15 ASSQDFSLAGGHGQF
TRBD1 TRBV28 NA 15 ASSLLGQGVGNTEAF
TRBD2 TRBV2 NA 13 ASSVIGLAGDEQY
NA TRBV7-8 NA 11 ASSLGESYEQY
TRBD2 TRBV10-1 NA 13 ATRGRAQHQETQY
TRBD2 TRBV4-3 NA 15 ASSQTSGGPPTDTQY
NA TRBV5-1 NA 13 ASSRGTLRTDTQY
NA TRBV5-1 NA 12 ASSLLTGSQEQY
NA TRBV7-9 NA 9 ASTLDRELF